The present T cell receptor (beta chain) was sequenced within a study of T-cell reconstitution after alpha-beta-depleted transplantation in children. During its preparation, the TCRbeta library received unique molecular identifiers. Each CDR3 protein gets one entry after TCRdb re-called the PCR reads with MiXCR. Here the sample spans around 450,000 distinct CDR3 sequences, roughly 16% being singletons. This clonotype was seen only a few times. Germline CDR1 reads SGHRS; CDR2 reads YFSETQ. The V gene lost 1 base and the J gene lost 2 bases, with 19 bases spanning the gap. CDR3 length: 17 residues. The specimen comprised PBMCs, mostly from graft donor cells, sampled 360 days after TCRalphabeta/CD19-depleted stem cell transplant. This clonotype was sampled from a boy in the first two years of life who had a stem cell transplant for Wiskott-Aldrich syndrome, so the T cells may come from the graft donor. V and J are TRBV5-1 and TRBJ2-7; D is uncertain. CDR3 in amino acids: CASSLLSRGTATYEQYF. CDR3 in DNA: TGCGCCAGCAGCTTGTTAAGCCGAGGAACGGCGACCTACGAGCAGTACTTC.